A single sample is the source of the 30 T cell receptor beta chains below, sequenced in a study of human T cells and chemical hapten exposure. The time point is: pre-sensitization, week 0. The treatment denotes: therapeutic diphenylcyclopropenone sensitization with weekly scalp DPC. Each CDR3 protein gets one entry after TCRdb re-called the RACE reads with MiXCR. Seen here are 200,000 to 300,000 distinct CDR3 sequences, approximately 8.4% observed once, and the top ten hold under 2.5%. The material sequenced was whole blood, taken in connection with sensitization to the hapten diphenylcyclopropenone (DPC). The receptors here all came from a woman aged 40 to 50 with alopecia areata. Some clones in this sample may be carry-over from other donors' samples.

This clonotype has only a few counts. The chain links TRBV5-6 to TRBJ2-5; D is possibly TRBD2 (6 bases). CDR1 is SGHDT and CDR2 is YYEEEE in the germline V gene. The CDR3 totals 14 residues. V lost 4 bases to trimming and J lost 1 base, with 11 bases between them. In DNA, the CDR3 is TGTGCCAGCAGCGGGGGGAATTTCCAAGAGACCCAGTACTTC. Its protein is CASSGGNFQETQYF.

This clonotype was counted a few times. This chain links TRBV7-2 with TRBJ2-1; D gene unclear. The CDR3 length is 12 residues. The V gene's germline CDR1 is SGHTA and CDR2 FQGNSA. V gave up 7 bases and J gave up 9 bases, with 13 bases separating them. CDR3 sequence reads: CASKPTWGEQFF. CDR3 nucleotides: TGTGCCAGCAAACCAACCTGGGGTGAGCAGTTCTTC.

The V call is TRBV6-2 or TRBV6-3, the J call TRBJ2-3; perhaps D is TRBD1 or TRBD2 (5 bases each). CDR1 and CDR2 (germline): MNHEY, SVGEGT. V was shortened by 2 bases and J by 1 base, with 10 bases between the two germline ends. The CDR3 is 15 amino acids. CDR3 coding DNA: TGTGCCAGCAGTTACCCGGGACGAGGCACAGATACGCAGTATTTT. Protein sequence: CASSYPGRGTDTQYF.

The chain has TRBV28 and TRBJ2-5; TRBD1 agrees at 7 bases. The germline CDR1 and CDR2 sequences are MDHEN and SYDVKM. The CDR3 spans 15 residues. After removal of 3 bases from V and 2 bases from J, the junction contained 6 bases not matched to a gene. CDR3 protein: CASSLWTGGQETQYF. As DNA, the CDR3 is TGTGCCAGCAGTTTGTGGACAGGTGGACAAGAGACCCAGTACTTC.

The rearrangement joins TRBV7-9 to TRBJ1-1; no definite D call. This CDR3 spans 15 amino acids. Germline CDR1 reads SEHNR; CDR2 reads FQNEAQ (reference sequence). The germline V and J ends were trimmed by 0 bases and 1 base, with 9 bases remaining between them. CDR3 sequence: CASSLAVTANTEAFF. In DNA, the CDR3 is TGTGCCAGCAGCTTAGCGGTTACAGCGAACACTGAAGCTTTCTTT.

This clonotype was picked up one time. J is TRBJ2-7 and V is TRBV3-1; tentative D call: TRBD2 (5 bases). The V end was cut by 4 bases, the J end by 5 bases, with 15 bases between. Per germline, CDR1 LGHDT and CDR2 YNNKEL (reference sequence). This CDR3 comprises 14 residues. The CDR3 DNA follows: TGTGCCAGCAGCCGACCGGAGGCCTCTGACGAGCAGTACTTC. This sequence encodes CASSRPEASDEQYF.

The chain carries TRBV7-9 and TRBJ1-2; TRBD1 agrees at 7 bases. The germline CDR1 and CDR2 sequences are SEHNR and FQNEAQ (reference sequence). The CDR3 totals 17 residues. The J segment lost 4 bases and the V segment lost 2 bases, leaving 13 bases of the junction unmatched. DNA for the CDR3: TGTGCCAGCAGCTTACCACAGACAGGGAGAAATCTCTATGGCTACACCTTC. This sequence encodes CASSLPQTGRNLYGYTF. Complete variable domain (other parts from reference TRBV7-9 and TRBJ1-2): DTGVSQNPRHKITKRGQNVTFRCDPISEHNRLYWYRQTLGQGPEFLTYFQNEAQLEKSRLLSDRFSAERPKGSFSTLEIQRTEQGDSAMYLCASSLPQTGRNLYGYTFGSGTRLTVV.

This clonotype was detected only a few times. V usage is TRBV20-1 and J usage is TRBJ2-3, with TRBD2 matching over 8 bases. Germline-derived CDR1 and CDR2 are DFQATT and SNEGSKA (reference sequence). This CDR3 region has 13 residues. After removal of 7 bases from V and 6 bases from J, the junction contained 9 bases not matched to a gene. In DNA, the CDR3 is TGCAGTGGGAAGCGGGAGTTTCAGGATACGCAGTATTTT. Translating it yields CSGKREFQDTQYF.

The rearrangement uses TRBV5-5 and TRBJ1-3, with 7 bases lining up with TRBD1. The CDR3 loop spans 15 amino acids. From germline, CDR1 is SGHKS and CDR2 YYEKEE (reference sequence). Trimming took 4 bases from V and 0 from J; bases not matched to a gene: 4. The CDR3 sequence is CASSPRDSSGNTIYF. CDR3 coding DNA: TGTGCCAGCAGCCCGAGGGACAGCTCTGGAAACACCATATATTTT.

This clonotype has more than one count but fewer than ten. The chain has TRBV28 and TRBJ2-7; 8 bases line up with TRBD2. Per the germline V gene, CDR1 is MDHEN and CDR2 is SYDVKM. This CDR3 comprises 13 residues. After removal of 7 bases from V and 3 bases from J, the junction contained 5 bases not matched to a gene. CDR3 loop: CASTPGTSYEQYF. The DNA of the CDR3 is TGTGCCAGCACCCCCGGGACTAGCTACGAGCAGTACTTC.

The chain links TRBV6-5 to TRBJ1-5; D remains unclear. From germline, CDR1 is MNHEY and CDR2 SVGAGI. CDR3 length: 15 residues. Deletions cut 6 bases from V and 2 bases from J, with 14 bases between. The DNA for the CDR3 is TGTGCCAGCAGCCAAAAGGCAGGTCGCAATCAGCCCCAGCATTTT. Translating it yields CASSQKAGRNQPQHF.

This clonotype was seen ten or more times. V is TRBV20-1 and J is TRBJ2-1, with D tentatively TRBD2 (6 bases). Germline assignment: CDR1 DFQATT and CDR2 SNEGSKA (reference sequence). This CDR3 spans 11 amino acids. Trimming pared 6 bases from V and 4 bases from J, leaving 7 bases between. This CDR3 is CSAGGYNEQFF. CDR3 sequence (DNA): TGCAGTGCGGGGGGATACAATGAGCAGTTCTTC.

This clonotype was observed a single time. Given a much more abundant clone one base away, this may be a read error. The rearrangement uses TRBV4-1 and TRBJ1-1; tentative D call: TRBD1 (5 bases). Germline V gene sequence: CDR1 MGHRA, CDR2 YSYEKL. The CDR3 has 14 residues. CDR3 amino acids: CVSSQERRGTEAFF. CDR3 sequence (DNA): TGCGTCAGCAGCCAAGAGAGGAGGGGCACTGAAGCTTTCTTT.

This clonotype was counted between two and nine times. The rearrangement joins TRBV5-5 to TRBJ1-4, with TRBD1 matching 7 bases. The CDR3 runs 14 residues. Per the germline V gene, CDR1 is SGHKS and CDR2 is YYEKEE (reference sequence). V lost 4 bases to trimming and J lost 6 bases; unmatched junction nucleotides: 6. The CDR3, as DNA: TGTGCCAGCAGCCCGGGACAGTTCTATGAAAAACTGTTTTTT. It codes for CASSPGQFYEKLFF.

This clonotype was seen at least ten times. The rearrangement uses TRBV6-6 and TRBJ2-2; the match to TRBD2 covers 10 bases. The CDR3 has 17 residues. Per germline, CDR1 MNHNY and CDR2 SVGAGI (reference sequence). V was pared by 2 bases and J by 6 bases, with 9 bases of the junction left unmatched. CDR3 coding DNA: TGTGCCAGCAGTTACCCTTCGGGACTAGCGACCCCCGGGGAGCTGTTTTTT. Its protein is CASSYPSGLATPGELFF.

This clonotype has more than one count but fewer than ten. CDR3 sequence (DNA): TGTGCCATGGGACTAGCGGGAGGGTCCGAGCAGTACTTC. Protein: CAMGLAGGSEQYF. J is TRBJ2-7 and V is TRBV10-3, with 16 bases fitting TRBD2. V lost 9 bases, J lost 6 bases, and 2 bases stayed unmatched. Looked up from germline, CDR1 is ENHRY and CDR2 is SYGVKD. The CDR3 is 13 residues long.

V is TRBV2 and J is TRBJ2-1; no definite D call. Trimming took off 2 bases at V and 5 bases at J, with 7 bases between the two ends. This CDR3 spans 13 amino acids. Germline CDR1 SNHLY, CDR2 FYNNEI. CDR3: CASSENSHNEQFF. In DNA, the CDR3 is TGTGCCAGCAGTGAAAACAGCCACAATGAGCAGTTCTTC.

This clonotype occurred a few times. The chain couples TRBV4-1 to TRBJ2-7; 12 bases agree with TRBD2. CDR1 is MGHRA and CDR2 is YSYEKL in the germline V gene. V lost 1 base, J lost 3 bases, and 16 bases stayed unmatched. The CDR3 totals 20 residues. CDR3 nucleotide sequence: TGCGCCAGCAGCCAAGCCCCGACTAGCGGGAGCGCCGTTTCCTTCTACGAGCAGTACTTC. It specifies CASSQAPTSGSAVSFYEQYF.

V usage is TRBV19 and J usage is TRBJ2-3; 14 nucleotides match TRBD2. The CDR3 is made up of 14 amino acids. Trimming took 2 bases from V and 15 from J; bases not matched to a gene: 7. Germline CDR1 is LNHDA and CDR2 is SQIVND (reference sequence). The CDR3 spells CASSIQGTSGSLYF. The CDR3 DNA reads as TGTGCCAGTAGTATACAAGGGACTAGCGGGAGTCTTTATTTT.

This clonotype was recorded many times. CDR3 sequence: CATALRQAGGHEQYF. The CDR3 DNA is TGTGCCACCGCTCTAAGACAGGCAGGGGGGCACGAGCAGTACTTC. The V gene is TRBV28, the J gene TRBJ2-7, with D possibly matching TRBD1 (7 bases). V was trimmed by 10 bases and J by 5 bases, leaving 24 bases between them. Germline assignment: CDR1 MDHEN and CDR2 SYDVKM. The CDR3 loop spans 15 amino acids.

This clonotype was picked up a small number of times. The chain combines TRBV7-9 with TRBJ2-3, with D possibly matching TRBD2 (6 bases). The CDR3 runs to 14 residues. CDR1 and CDR2 from the germline V gene are SEHNR and FQNEAQ (reference sequence). With 4 bases removed from V and 6 bases from J, the gap between germline ends came to 14 bases. The CDR3 DNA reads as TGTGCCAGCAGCTCCCTAACAGGAGGGGATACGCAGTATTTT. Translated: CASSSLTGGDTQYF. Filled out from reference TRBV7-9 and TRBJ2-3, the complete variable domain reads DTGVSQNPRHKITKRGQNVTFRCDPISEHNRLYWYRQTLGQGPEFLTYFQNEAQLEKSRLLSDRFSAERPKGSFSTLEIQRTEQGDSAMYLCASSSLTGGDTQYFGPGTRLTVL.

This sequence joins TRBV4-1 and TRBJ2-1; no clear D gene. The V gene's germline CDR1 is MGHRA and CDR2 YSYEKL. The ends were cut back, 3 bases at V and 10 bases at J, with 13 bases in the middle. The CDR3 extends over 13 amino acids. CDR3 amino acids: CASSQDLGREQFF. In nucleotides, the CDR3 is TGCGCCAGCAGCCAGGACCTAGGGCGCGAGCAGTTCTTC.

There are a few counts of this clonotype. The chain couples TRBV2 to TRBJ2-6; D gene uncertain. CDR3 length: 14 amino acids. The V end was cut by 0 bases, the J end by 4 bases, with 4 bases between. Germline-derived CDR1 and CDR2 are SNHLY and FYNNEI. The CDR3 bases are TGTGCCAGCAGTGAAGCGCTCGGGGCCAACGTCCTGACTTTC. Residues: CASSEALGANVLTF.

This clonotype turned up a few times. The chain combines TRBV6-2 or TRBV6-3 with TRBJ2-7; D may be TRBD2 (6 bases). V was pared by 11 bases and J by 1 base, with 15 bases between. Germline values: CDR1 MNHEY, CDR2 SVGEGT. The CDR3 runs 13 residues. The CDR3 DNA reads as TGTGCCGGAGGCGGAGGGAATTCCTACGAGCAGTACTTC. It yields the protein CAGGGGNSYEQYF.

This rearrangement joins TRBV14 to TRBJ2-1; D not resolved. In germline, CDR1 is SGHDN, CDR2 FVKESK. This CDR3 is built from 16 residues. The V end was cut by 2 bases, the J end by 0 bases, with 11 bases between. This chain's CDR3 is CASSQPGKSSYNEQFF. The DNA of the CDR3 is TGTGCCAGCAGCCAACCGGGCAAGAGCTCCTACAATGAGCAGTTCTTC.

For this clonotype: At one boundary the junction diverges from the germline segment, which might be a read error. The chain combines TRBV7-7 with TRBJ2-7; a possible D gene is TRBD2 (5 bases). The CDR3 consists of 15 residues. From germline, CDR1 is SSHAT and CDR2 FNYEAQ (reference sequence). CDR3 nucleotides: TGTGCTAGCAGCTTAAGACGGGGAAGGGCCTACGAGCAGTACTTC. This codes for CASSLRRGRAYEQYF.

The sample holds many counts of this clonotype. The chain is built from TRBV5-1 and TRBJ1-5; TRBD1 matches at 9 bases. J gave up 11 bases and V 4 bases, and 10 bases lay outside the gene matches. The germline CDR1 and CDR2 sequences are SGHRS and YFSETQ. The CDR3 loop spans 14 amino acids. CDR3 loop: CASSTGTGNMAQHF. CDR3 DNA sequence: TGCGCCAGCAGCACAGGGACAGGGAATATGGCCCAGCATTTT.

This clonotype has ten or more counts. This chain uses TRBV4-2 with TRBJ2-7; TRBD1 matches at 10 bases. Germline CDR1 LGHNA, CDR2 YNFKEQ. The CDR3 is made up of 17 amino acids. After removal of 0 bases from V and 0 bases from J, the junction contained 5 bases not matched to a gene. Here the CDR3 reads CASSQEWDRGSSYEQYF. The DNA for the CDR3 is TGTGCCAGCAGCCAAGAGTGGGACAGGGGAAGCTCCTACGAGCAGTACTTC.

This clonotype was counted a few times. This chain joins TRBV12-3 or TRBV12-4 and TRBJ2-5, with a tentative D call TRBD1 (6 bases). There are 14 residues in the CDR3. V dropped 6 bases and J dropped 10 bases, with 21 bases sitting between them. CDR3 loop: CASRADSPKVIQYF. The CDR3 DNA follows: TGTGCCAGCAGGGCGGACAGCCCTAAGGTGATCCAGTACTTC.

Only a few counts were recorded for this clonotype. The chain is built from TRBV29-1 and TRBJ2-1; 8 bases align to TRBD2. This CDR3 has 14 amino acids. Trimming removed 2 bases from V and 5 bases from J; junction bases left unmatched: 5. The germline V gene has CDR1 SQVTM and CDR2 ANQGSEA. Here the CDR3 DNA reads TGCAGCGTTGAAACGGTAGCGGGGAACAATGAGCAGTTCTTC. Its translation: CSVETVAGNNEQFF.